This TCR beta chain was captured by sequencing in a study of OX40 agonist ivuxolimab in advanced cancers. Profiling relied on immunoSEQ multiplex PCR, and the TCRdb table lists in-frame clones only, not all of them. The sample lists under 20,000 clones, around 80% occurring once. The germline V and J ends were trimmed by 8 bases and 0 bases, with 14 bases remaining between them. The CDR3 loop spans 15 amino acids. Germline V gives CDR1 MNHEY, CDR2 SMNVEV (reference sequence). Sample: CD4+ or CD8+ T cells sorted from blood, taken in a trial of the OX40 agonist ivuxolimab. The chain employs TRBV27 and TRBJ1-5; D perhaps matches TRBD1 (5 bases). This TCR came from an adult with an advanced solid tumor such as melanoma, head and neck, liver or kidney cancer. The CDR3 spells CASALGGNSNQPQHF. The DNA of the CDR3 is TGTGCCAGCGCGTTGGGGGGGAATAGCAATCAGCCCCAGCATTTT.